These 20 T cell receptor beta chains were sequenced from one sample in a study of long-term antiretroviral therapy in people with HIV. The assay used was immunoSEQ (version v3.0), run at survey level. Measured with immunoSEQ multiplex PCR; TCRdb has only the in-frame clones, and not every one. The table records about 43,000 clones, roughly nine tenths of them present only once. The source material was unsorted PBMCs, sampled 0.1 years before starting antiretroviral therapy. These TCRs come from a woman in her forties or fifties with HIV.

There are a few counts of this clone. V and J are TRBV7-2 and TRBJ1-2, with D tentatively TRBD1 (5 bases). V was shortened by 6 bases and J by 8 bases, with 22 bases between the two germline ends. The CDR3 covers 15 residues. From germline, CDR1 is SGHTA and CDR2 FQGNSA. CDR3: CASRPSPGHSEGYTF. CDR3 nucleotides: TGTGCCAGCAGACCAAGTCCAGGACACTCGGAGGGCTACACCTTC.

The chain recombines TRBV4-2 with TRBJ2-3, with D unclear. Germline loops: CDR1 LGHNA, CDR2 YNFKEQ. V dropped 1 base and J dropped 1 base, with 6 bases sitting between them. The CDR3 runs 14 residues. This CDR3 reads CASSQASGTDTQYF. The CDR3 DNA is TGTGCCAGCAGCCAAGCAAGTGGCACAGATACGCAGTATTTT.

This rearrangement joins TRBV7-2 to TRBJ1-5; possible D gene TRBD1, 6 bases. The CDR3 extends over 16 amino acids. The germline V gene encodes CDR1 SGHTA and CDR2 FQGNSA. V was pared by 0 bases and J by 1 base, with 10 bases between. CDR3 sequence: CASSLANTGSNQPQHF. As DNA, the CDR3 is TGTGCCAGCAGCTTAGCCAACACAGGGAGCAATCAGCCCCAGCATTTT.

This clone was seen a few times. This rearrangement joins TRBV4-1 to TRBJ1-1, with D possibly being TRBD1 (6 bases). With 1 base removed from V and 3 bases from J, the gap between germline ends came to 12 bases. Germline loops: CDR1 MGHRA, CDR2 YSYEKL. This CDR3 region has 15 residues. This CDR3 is CASSQGQVSYTEAFF. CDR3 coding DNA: TGCGCCAGCAGCCAAGGACAGGTATCATACACTGAAGCTTTCTTT.

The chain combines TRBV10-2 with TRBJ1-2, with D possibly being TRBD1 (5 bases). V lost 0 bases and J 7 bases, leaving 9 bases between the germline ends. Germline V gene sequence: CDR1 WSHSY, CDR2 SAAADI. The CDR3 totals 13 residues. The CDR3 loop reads CASSESGRAGYTF. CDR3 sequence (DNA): TGCGCCAGCAGTGAGTCCGGCAGGGCTGGCTACACCTTC.

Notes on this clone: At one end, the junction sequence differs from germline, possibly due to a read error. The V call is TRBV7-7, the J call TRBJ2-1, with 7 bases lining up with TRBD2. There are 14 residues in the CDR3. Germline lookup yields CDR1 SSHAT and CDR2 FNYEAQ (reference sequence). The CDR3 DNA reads TGTGCTAGCAGTCCGGGGACTACCCAAAATGAGCAGTTCTTC. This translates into CASSPGTTQNEQFF.

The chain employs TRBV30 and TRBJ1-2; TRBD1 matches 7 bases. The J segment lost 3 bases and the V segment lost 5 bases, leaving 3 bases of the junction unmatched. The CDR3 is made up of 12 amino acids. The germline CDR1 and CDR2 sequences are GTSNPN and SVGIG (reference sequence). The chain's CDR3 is CAWQDRHYGYTF. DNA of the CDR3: TGTGCCTGGCAGGACAGGCACTATGGCTACACCTTC.

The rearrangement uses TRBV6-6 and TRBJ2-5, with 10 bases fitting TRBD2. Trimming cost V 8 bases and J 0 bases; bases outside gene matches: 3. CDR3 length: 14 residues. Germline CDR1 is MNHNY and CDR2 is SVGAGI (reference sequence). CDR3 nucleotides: TGTGCCAGCCGTCTAGCGGGGGACCAAGAGACCCAGTACTTC. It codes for CASRLAGDQETQYF.

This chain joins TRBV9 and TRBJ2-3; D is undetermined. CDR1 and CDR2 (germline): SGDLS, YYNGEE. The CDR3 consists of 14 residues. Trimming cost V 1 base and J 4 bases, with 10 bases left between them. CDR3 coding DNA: TGTGCCAGCAGCGTATTTCTCGTCCCAGATACGCAGTATTTT. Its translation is CASSVFLVPDTQYF.

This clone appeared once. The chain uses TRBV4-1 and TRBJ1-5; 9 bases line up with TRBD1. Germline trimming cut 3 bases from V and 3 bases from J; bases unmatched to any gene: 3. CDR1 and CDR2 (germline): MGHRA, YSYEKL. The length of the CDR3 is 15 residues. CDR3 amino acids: CASSHTGGPNQPQHF. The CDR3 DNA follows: TGCGCCAGCAGCCATACAGGGGGCCCCAATCAGCCCCAGCATTTT.

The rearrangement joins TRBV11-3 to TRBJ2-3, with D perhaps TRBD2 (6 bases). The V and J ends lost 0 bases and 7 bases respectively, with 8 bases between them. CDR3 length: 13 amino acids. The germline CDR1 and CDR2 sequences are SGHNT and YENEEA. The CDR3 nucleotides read TGTGCCAGCAGCTTAGAGGAGGGAAATACGCAGTATTTT. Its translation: CASSLEEGNTQYF. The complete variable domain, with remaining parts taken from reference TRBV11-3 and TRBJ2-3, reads EAGVVQSPRYKIIEKKQPVAFWCNPISGHNTLYWYLQNLGQGPELLIRYENEEAVDDSQLPKDRFSAERLKGVDSTLKIQPAELGDSAVYLCASSLEEGNTQYFGPGTRLTVL.

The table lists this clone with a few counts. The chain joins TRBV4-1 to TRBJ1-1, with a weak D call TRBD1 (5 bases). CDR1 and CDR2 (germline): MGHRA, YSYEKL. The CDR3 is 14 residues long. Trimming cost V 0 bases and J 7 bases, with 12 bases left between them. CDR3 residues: CASSQDWGTSEAFF. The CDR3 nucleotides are TGCGCCAGCAGCCAAGATTGGGGGACTAGTGAAGCTTTCTTT.

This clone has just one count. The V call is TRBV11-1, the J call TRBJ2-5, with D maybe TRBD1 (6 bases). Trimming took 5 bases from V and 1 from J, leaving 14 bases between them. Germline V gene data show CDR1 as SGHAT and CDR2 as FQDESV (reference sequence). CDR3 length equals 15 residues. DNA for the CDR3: TGTGCCAGCAGCCCATCCGGACAGTCCCAAGAGACCCAGTACTTC. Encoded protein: CASSPSGQSQETQYF.

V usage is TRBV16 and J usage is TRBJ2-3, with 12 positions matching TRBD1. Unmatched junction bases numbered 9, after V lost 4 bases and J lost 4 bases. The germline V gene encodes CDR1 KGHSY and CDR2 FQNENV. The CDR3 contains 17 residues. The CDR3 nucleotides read TGTGCCAGCAGCCGAAATTGGGGACAGGGGGCCGCAGATACGCAGTATTTT. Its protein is CASSRNWGQGAADTQYF. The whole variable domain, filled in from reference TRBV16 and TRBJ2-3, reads GEEVAQTPKHLVRGEGQKAKLYCAPIKGHSYVFWYQQVLKNEFKFLISFQNENVFDETGMPKERFSAKCLPNSPCSLEIQATKLEDSAVYFCASSRNWGQGAADTQYFGPGTRLTVL.

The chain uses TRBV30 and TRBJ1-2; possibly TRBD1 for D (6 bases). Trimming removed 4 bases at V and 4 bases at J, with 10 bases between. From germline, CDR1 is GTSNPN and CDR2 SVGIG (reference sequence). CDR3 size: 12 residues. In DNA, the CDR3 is TGTGCCTGGACCCCGACAGGCTATGGCTACACCTTC. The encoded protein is CAWTPTGYGYTF.

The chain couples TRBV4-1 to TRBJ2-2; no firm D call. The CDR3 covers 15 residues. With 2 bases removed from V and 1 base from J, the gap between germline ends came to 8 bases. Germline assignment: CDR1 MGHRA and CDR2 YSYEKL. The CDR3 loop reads CASSQFRQNTGELFF. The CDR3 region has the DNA TGCGCCAGCAGCCAATTTCGGCAGAACACCGGGGAGCTGTTTTTT.

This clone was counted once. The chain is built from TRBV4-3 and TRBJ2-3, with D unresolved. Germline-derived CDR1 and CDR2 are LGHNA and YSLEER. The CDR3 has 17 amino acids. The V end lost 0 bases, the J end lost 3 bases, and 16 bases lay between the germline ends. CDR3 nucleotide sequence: TGCGCCAGCAGCCAAGATCTTATCGGTAAAGCGACAGATACGCAGTATTTT. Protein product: CASSQDLIGKATDTQYF.

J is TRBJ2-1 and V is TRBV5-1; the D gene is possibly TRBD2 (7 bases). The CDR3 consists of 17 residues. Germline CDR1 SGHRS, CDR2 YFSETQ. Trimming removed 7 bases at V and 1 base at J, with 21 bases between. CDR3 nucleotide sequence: TGCGCCAGCGCCATGCCCGAGGGGGGGAGGTCCTACAATGAGCAGTTCTTC. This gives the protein CASAMPEGGRSYNEQFF. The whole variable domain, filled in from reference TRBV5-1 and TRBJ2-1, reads KAGVTQTPRYLIKTRGQQVTLSCSPISGHRSVSWYQQTPGQGLQFLFEYFSETQRNKGNFPGRFSGRQFSNSRSEMNVSTLELGDSALYLCASAMPEGGRSYNEQFFGPGTRLTVL.

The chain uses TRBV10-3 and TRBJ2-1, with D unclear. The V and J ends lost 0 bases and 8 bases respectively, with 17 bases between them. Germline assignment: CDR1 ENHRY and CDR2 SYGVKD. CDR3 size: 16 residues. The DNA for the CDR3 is TGTGCCATCAGTGAGTCGTCGAGGACCGTGGGCGATGAGCAGTTCTTC. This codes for CAISESSRTVGDEQFF.

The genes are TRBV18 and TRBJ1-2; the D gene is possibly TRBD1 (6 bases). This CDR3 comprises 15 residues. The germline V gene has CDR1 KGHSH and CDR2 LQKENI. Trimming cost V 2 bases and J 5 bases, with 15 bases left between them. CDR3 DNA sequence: TGTGCCAGCTCACCAACAGAACAGGGCTTGTATGGCTACACCTTC. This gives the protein CASSPTEQGLYGYTF.